These 24 T cell receptor beta chains were sequenced from one sample in a study of OX40 agonist ivuxolimab in advanced cancers. Sequencing was performed with immunoSEQ multiplex PCR; in TCRdb, only in-frame clones are kept and a portion is missing. In the table there are about 25,000 clones, 85% of which are singletons. The sample here was CD4+ or CD8+ T cells sorted from blood, taken in a trial of the OX40 agonist ivuxolimab. The receptors stem from an adult with an advanced solid tumor such as melanoma, head and neck, liver or kidney cancer.

The V gene is TRBV11-2, the J gene TRBJ2-7; D ambiguous. V lost 3 bases and J 2 bases, leaving 8 bases between the germline ends. This CDR3 is built from 13 residues. Germline values: CDR1 SGHAT, CDR2 FQNNGV. CDR3: CASSFGPAYEQYF. The CDR3 DNA is TGTGCCAGCAGCTTCGGGCCCGCCTACGAGCAGTACTTC.

This clone was seen a single time. The genes are TRBV7-3 and TRBJ2-7; D is possibly TRBD1 (5 bases). From germline, CDR1 is SGHTA and CDR2 FQGTGA. The CDR3 is 13 amino acids. V lost 3 bases and J lost 3, with 9 bases in between. The CDR3 coding sequence is TGTGCCAGCAGCTTGGCAGGGAACTACGAGCAGTACTTC. Translation gives CASSLAGNYEQYF.

The chain has TRBV18 and TRBJ1-5, with 10 bases fitting TRBD1. The CDR3 contains 17 residues. Germline V CDR1 and CDR2: KGHSH, LQKENI. J gave up 0 bases and V 9 bases, and 11 bases lay outside the gene matches. In DNA form, the CDR3 reads TGTGCCAGATCCACCGGACAGGGGGATTGTAGCAATCAGCCCCAGCATTTT. This gives the protein CARSTGQGDCSNQPQHF.

This clone has just a few counts. V is TRBV5-6 and J is TRBJ1-1; possible D gene TRBD1, 5 bases. V was cut by 5 bases and J by 5 bases, with 16 bases left in between. The CDR3 extends over 14 amino acids. Germline values: CDR1 SGHDT, CDR2 YYEEEE. CDR3 bases: TGTGCCAGCAGACTGGATCAGGGTTCGACTGAAGCTTTCTTT. This translates into CASRLDQGSTEAFF.

This sequence joins TRBV28 and TRBJ2-1; 9 bases map to TRBD1. Germline V lookup: CDR1 MDHEN, CDR2 SYDVKM. Trimming took 5 bases from V and 3 from J; bases not matched to a gene: 8. The CDR3 spans 16 residues. CDR3 loop: CASSPLEDRGYNEQFF. CDR3 sequence (DNA): TGTGCCAGCAGTCCCCTCGAGGACAGGGGCTACAATGAGCAGTTCTTC.

The rearrangement joins TRBV27 to TRBJ1-4; 10 positions agree with TRBD1. Germline assignment: CDR1 MNHEY and CDR2 SMNVEV (reference sequence). V shed 8 bases and J 5 bases; nucleotides not matched to a gene: 2. This CDR3 comprises 13 residues. The CDR3 is CASVGQGNEKLFF. The CDR3 nucleotides are TGTGCCAGCGTGGGACAGGGGAATGAAAAACTGTTTTTT.

This clone was observed a handful of times. This rearrangement joins TRBV5-4 to TRBJ1-1; 7 nucleotides match TRBD1. Looked up from germline, CDR1 is SGHNT and CDR2 is YYREEE (reference sequence). The CDR3 spans 14 residues. The V gene end was trimmed by 1 base and the J gene end by 1 base; junction bases not matched to a gene: 1. CDR3 loop: CASSLKGANTEAFF. The CDR3, as DNA: TGTGCCAGCAGCTTGAAGGGGGCGAACACTGAAGCTTTCTTT.

As regards this clone: A read error may produce the germline difference seen at one junction end. Other nucleotide sequences from this sample produce the same CDR3. The chain has TRBV28 and TRBJ2-7, with D possibly being TRBD2 (5 bases). Germline V gives CDR1 MDHEN, CDR2 SYDVKM. This CDR3 is built from 20 residues. CDR3 residues: CASSSLREDHWASHPYEQYF. CDR3 DNA: TGTGCCAGCAGTTCACTCCGGGAAGATCATTGGGCCTCCCATCCCTACGAGCAATACTTC.

V gene TRBV5-1 combines with J gene TRBJ2-7; D is unclear. Trimming shortened V by 1 base and J by 2 bases, and 7 bases separated the two germline ends. From germline, CDR1 is SGHRS and CDR2 YFSETQ. The CDR3 loop spans 13 amino acids. CDR3 coding DNA: TGCGCCAGCAGCTTGACCGGAACCTACGAGCAGTACTTC. Protein: CASSLTGTYEQYF.

This chain links TRBV4-3 with TRBJ1-1, with unresolved D. Trimming stripped 5 bases from V and 10 bases from J, with 17 bases between. The CDR3 has 13 residues. Germline CDR1 LGHNA, CDR2 YSLEER. The CDR3 region is CASSGEGFLRAFF. The DNA of the CDR3 is TGCGCCAGCAGCGGGGAGGGATTTCTTCGAGCTTTCTTT.

The chain combines TRBV30 with TRBJ1-3, with no clear D. The V and J ends lost 0 bases and 3 bases respectively, with 6 bases between them. CDR1 and CDR2 (germline): GTSNPN, SVGIG (reference sequence). The CDR3 sequence is 13 residues long. For the CDR3, the DNA is TGTGCCTGGAGTGTAAGAGGTGGAAACACCATATATTTT. Translation: CAWSVRGGNTIYF.

This clone appeared a single time. The chain links TRBV9 to TRBJ2-7; tentative D call: TRBD2 (6 bases). V was trimmed by 4 bases and J by 3 bases, leaving 14 bases between them. In germline, CDR1 is SGDLS, CDR2 YYNGEE. CDR3 size: 14 residues. CDR3 DNA sequence: TGTGCCAGCAGCCCCGAGGAGGGAGGCTACGAGCAGTACTTC. It specifies CASSPEEGGYEQYF.

V gene TRBV7-2 combines with J gene TRBJ2-3, with a weak D call TRBD2 (5 bases). V lost 1 base and J 2 bases, leaving 10 bases between the germline ends. CDR1 and CDR2 (germline): SGHTA, FQGNSA. The CDR3 contains 15 residues. This chain's CDR3 is CASSLVSAYTDTQYF. CDR3 DNA: TGTGCCAGCAGCTTAGTTAGCGCTTACACAGATACGCAGTATTTT.

The CDR3 DNA is TGCAGCGTTGAAGGGGCAGGGACTATCTACGAGCAGTACTTC. Protein product: CSVEGAGTIYEQYF. The chain is built from TRBV29-1 and TRBJ2-7; 7 bases align to TRBD2. The CDR3 has 14 amino acids. The V gene's germline CDR1 is SQVTM and CDR2 ANQGSEA. V was clipped by 1 base and J by 3 bases; unmatched bases: 6.

The chain uses TRBV7-2 and TRBJ1-2; the D is unclear. The CDR3 has 18 residues. CDR1 is SGHTA, CDR2 FQGNSA, per germline. V was shortened by 1 base and J by 3 bases, with 21 bases between the two germline ends. CDR3 residues: CASSLVLSAPPVDYGYTF. The CDR3 bases are TGTGCCAGCAGCTTAGTATTGTCGGCACCCCCCGTCGACTATGGCTACACCTTC. The whole variable domain, filled in from reference TRBV7-2 and TRBJ1-2, reads GAGVSQSPSNKVTEKGKDVELRCDPISGHTALYWYRQSLGQGLEFLIYFQGNSAPDKSGLPSDRFSAERTGGSVSTLTIQRTQQEDSAVYLCASSLVLSAPPVDYGYTFGSGTRLTVV.

V is TRBV6-5 and J is TRBJ2-7, with D unclear. With 8 bases removed from V and 4 bases from J, the gap between germline ends came to 15 bases. From germline, CDR1 is MNHEY and CDR2 SVGAGI. This CDR3 region has 13 residues. The CDR3 DNA is TGTGCCAGCTCCCCTTCAGAGGTTTACGAGCAGTACTTC. Its translation: CASSPSEVYEQYF.

This clone was detected only once. The chain is built from TRBV2 and TRBJ2-7; D is uncertain. Per the germline V gene, CDR1 is SNHLY and CDR2 is FYNNEI. The germline V and J ends were trimmed by 3 bases and 0 bases, with 9 bases remaining between them. This CDR3 contains 14 residues. The CDR3 region has the DNA TGTGCCAGCAGTGAGGACCGCAGCTCCTACGAGCAGTACTTC. Translated: CASSEDRSSYEQYF.

The chain combines TRBV2 with TRBJ2-7; 9 nucleotides align to TRBD2. J was trimmed by 5 bases and V by 2 bases; bases with no gene match: 7. This CDR3 has 15 amino acids. CDR1 SNHLY and CDR2 FYNNEI come from the germline V gene. For the CDR3, the DNA is TGTGCCAGCAGTGAATCTGGGCTAGCGGGACACGAGCAGTACTTC. Translating it yields CASSESGLAGHEQYF.

The V and J genes are TRBV13 and TRBJ1-6; D remains unclear. The CDR3 totals 14 residues. V lost 5 bases to trimming and J lost 8 bases, with 13 bases between them. CDR1 PRHDT and CDR2 FYEKMQ come from the germline V gene (reference sequence). The CDR3 region is CASSGAGKDSPLHF. The CDR3, as DNA: TGTGCCAGCAGCGGCGCGGGAAAAGATTCACCCCTCCACTTT.

J is TRBJ2-7 and V is TRBV11-3; D is uncertain. CDR3 size: 12 residues. Germline CDR1 reads SGHNT; CDR2 reads YENEEA. V was trimmed by 0 bases and J by 6 bases, leaving 6 bases between them. CDR3 nucleotide sequence: TGTGCCAGCAGCTTAGAGGGCCGCGAGCAGTACTTC. It encodes CASSLEGREQYF.

This clone is categorized as medium-sized. DNA of the CDR3: TGTGCCTGGAGTGCTACAGGGGGCCAGGGTGAAAAACTGTTTTTT. It specifies CAWSATGGQGEKLFF. J is TRBJ1-4 and V is TRBV30; the match to TRBD1 covers 9 bases. Germline V gene data show CDR1 as GTSNPN and CDR2 as SVGIG (reference sequence). The CDR3 is made up of 15 amino acids. Trimming cost V 1 base and J 7 bases; bases outside gene matches: 7.

The chain has TRBV5-5 and TRBJ2-7; no clear D gene. This CDR3 contains 12 residues. V shed 2 bases and J shed 6 bases, with 9 bases lying between them. Germline V CDR1 and CDR2: SGHKS, YYEKEE (reference sequence). DNA for the CDR3: TGTGCCAGCAGCTTAGATTCCGGCGAGCAGTACTTC. Translated, it gives CASSLDSGEQYF.

V usage is TRBV28 and J usage is TRBJ2-5; TRBD2 matches at 12 bases. The CDR3 has 18 residues. J lost 1 base, V lost 3 bases, and 9 bases had no gene match. The germline V gene has CDR1 MDHEN and CDR2 SYDVKM. The CDR3 DNA reads as TGTGCCAGCAGTTTGGGGCCGGGACTAGCGGGCCTCCAAGAGACCCAGTACTTC. Residues: CASSLGPGLAGLQETQYF.

The chain uses TRBV7-8 and TRBJ2-1; the D is unclear. Germline CDR1 reads SGHVS; CDR2 reads FQNEAQ. The CDR3 is made up of 13 amino acids. Trimming left V 5 bases short and J 15 bases short, with 20 bases between. As DNA, the CDR3 is TGTGCCAGCAGCCGCCCGGGCGCCGCCGAAGGGTTCTTC. It codes for CASSRPGAAEGFF. Full variable domain (rest looked up from reference TRBV7-8 and TRBJ2-1): GAGVSQSPRYKVAKRGQDVALRCDPISGHVSLFWYQQALGQGPEFLTYFQNEAQLDKSGLPSDRFFAERPEGSVSTLKIQRTQQEDSAVYLCASSRPGAAEGFFGPGTRLTVL.